Sequencing of this T cell receptor beta chain was carried out in a study of blood T cell repertoires in COVID-19. Study overall: From the United States, Italy and Spain came samples of acute and convalescent COVID-19. PBMCs, B-cell-depleted T cells, or T cells were the source of the cDNA or gDNA that made up the material.

The CDR3 runs 13 residues. The V and J ends lost 1 base and 6 bases respectively, with 6 bases between them. CDR1 is SEHNR, CDR2 FQNEAQ, per germline (reference sequence). Sequencing was performed with immunoSEQ multiplex PCR; in TCRdb, only in-frame clones are kept and a portion is missing. The sample contains hundreds of thousands of clones, approximately 90% of which appear only once. The chain has TRBV7-9 and TRBJ2-2; D perhaps matches TRBD1 (5 bases). The TCR comes from a woman aged 18-29 years who had recovered from COVID-19. Specimen: peripheral blood. The CDR3 coding sequence is TGTGCCAGCAGCTTAGAGGGGCCCGGGGAGCTGTTTTTT. Amino acids: CASSLEGPGELFF.